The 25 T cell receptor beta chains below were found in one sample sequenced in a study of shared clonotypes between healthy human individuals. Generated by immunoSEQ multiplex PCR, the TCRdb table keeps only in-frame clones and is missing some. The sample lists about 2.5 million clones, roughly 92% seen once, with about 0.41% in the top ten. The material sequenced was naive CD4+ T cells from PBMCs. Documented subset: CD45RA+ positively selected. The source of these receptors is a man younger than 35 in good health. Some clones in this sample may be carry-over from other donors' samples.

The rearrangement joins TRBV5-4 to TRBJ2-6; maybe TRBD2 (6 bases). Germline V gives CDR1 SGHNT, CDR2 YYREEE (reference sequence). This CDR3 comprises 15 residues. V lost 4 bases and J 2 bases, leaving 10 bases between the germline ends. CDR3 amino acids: CASSRGEAGANVLTF. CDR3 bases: TGTGCCAGCAGCCGAGGGGAGGCTGGGGCCAACGTCCTGACTTTC. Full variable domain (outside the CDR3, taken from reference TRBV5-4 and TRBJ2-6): ETGVTQSPTHLIKTRGQQVTLRCSSQSGHNTVSWYQQALGQGPQFIFQYYREEENGRGNFPPRFSGLQFPNYSSELNVNALELDDSALYLCASSRGEAGANVLTFGAGSRLTVL.

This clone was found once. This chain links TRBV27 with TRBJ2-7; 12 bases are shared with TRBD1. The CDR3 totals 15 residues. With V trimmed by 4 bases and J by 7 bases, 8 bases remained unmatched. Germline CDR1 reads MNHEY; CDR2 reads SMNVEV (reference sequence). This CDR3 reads CASSSHRDRGLEQYF. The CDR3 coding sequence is TGTGCCAGCAGTTCCCACCGGGACAGGGGGCTTGAGCAGTACTTC.

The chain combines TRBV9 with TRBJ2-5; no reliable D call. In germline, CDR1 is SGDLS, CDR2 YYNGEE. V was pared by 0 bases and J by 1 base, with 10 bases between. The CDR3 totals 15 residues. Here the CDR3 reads CASSVGTLPQETQYF. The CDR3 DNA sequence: TGTGCCAGCAGCGTAGGAACCCTACCCCAAGAGACCCAGTACTTC.

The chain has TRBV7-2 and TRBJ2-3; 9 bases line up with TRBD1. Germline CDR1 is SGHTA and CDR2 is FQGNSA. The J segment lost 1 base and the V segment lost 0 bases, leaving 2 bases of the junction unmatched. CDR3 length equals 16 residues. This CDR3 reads CASSLAWTGGTDTQYF. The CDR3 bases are TGTGCCAGCAGCTTAGCATGGACAGGGGGCACAGATACGCAGTATTTT. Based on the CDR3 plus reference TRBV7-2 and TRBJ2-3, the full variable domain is GAGVSQSPSNKVTEKGKDVELRCDPISGHTALYWYRQSLGQGLEFLIYFQGNSAPDKSGLPSDRFSAERTGGSVSTLTIQRTQQEDSAVYLCASSLAWTGGTDTQYFGPGTRLTVL.

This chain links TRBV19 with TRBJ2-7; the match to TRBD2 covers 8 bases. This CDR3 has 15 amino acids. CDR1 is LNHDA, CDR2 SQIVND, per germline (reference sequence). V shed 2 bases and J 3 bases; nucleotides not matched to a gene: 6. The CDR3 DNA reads TGTGCCAGTAGTATATGGGGGACTAGTTACTACGAGCAGTACTTC. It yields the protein CASSIWGTSYYEQYF.

CDR3 sequence reads: CASSLLVSGSIDEQFF. In nucleotides, the CDR3 is TGTGCCAGCAGCTTGTTGGTCTCGGGCAGTATAGATGAGCAGTTCTTC. The genes are TRBV5-5 and TRBJ2-1; no reliable D call. This CDR3 has 16 amino acids. Germline loops: CDR1 SGHKS, CDR2 YYEKEE (reference sequence). V gave up 1 base and J gave up 8 bases, with 19 bases separating them.

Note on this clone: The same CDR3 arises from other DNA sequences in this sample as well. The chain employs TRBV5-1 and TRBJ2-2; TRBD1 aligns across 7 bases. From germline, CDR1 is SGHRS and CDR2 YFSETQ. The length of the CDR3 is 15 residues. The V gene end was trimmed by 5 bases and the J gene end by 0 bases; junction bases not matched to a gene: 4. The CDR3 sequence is CASSPGQTNTGELFF. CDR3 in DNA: TGCGCCAGCAGTCCGGGACAGACGAACACCGGGGAGCTGTTTTTT.

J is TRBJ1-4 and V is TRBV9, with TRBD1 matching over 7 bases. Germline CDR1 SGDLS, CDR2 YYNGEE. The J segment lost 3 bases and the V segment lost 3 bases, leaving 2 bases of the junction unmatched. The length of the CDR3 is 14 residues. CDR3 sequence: CASSGQGPNEKLFF. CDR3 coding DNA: TGTGCCAGCAGCGGACAGGGACCTAATGAAAAACTGTTTTTT.

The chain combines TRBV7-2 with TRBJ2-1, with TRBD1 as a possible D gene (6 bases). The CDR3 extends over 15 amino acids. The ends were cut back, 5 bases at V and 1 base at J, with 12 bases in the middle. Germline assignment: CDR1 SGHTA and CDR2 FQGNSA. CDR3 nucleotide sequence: TGTGCCAGCAGCGGGGGCGCAGTATCCTACAATGAGCAGTTCTTC. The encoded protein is CASSGGAVSYNEQFF. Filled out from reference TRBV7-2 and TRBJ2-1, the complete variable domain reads GAGVSQSPSNKVTEKGKDVELRCDPISGHTALYWYRQSLGQGLEFLIYFQGNSAPDKSGLPSDRFSAERTGGSVSTLTIQRTQQEDSAVYLCASSGGAVSYNEQFFGPGTRLTVL.

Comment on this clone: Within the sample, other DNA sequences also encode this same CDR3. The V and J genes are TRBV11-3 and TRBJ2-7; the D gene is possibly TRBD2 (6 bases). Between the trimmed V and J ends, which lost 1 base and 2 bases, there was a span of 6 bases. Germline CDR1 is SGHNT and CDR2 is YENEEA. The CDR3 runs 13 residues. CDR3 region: CASSLGLAYEQYF. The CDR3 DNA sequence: TGTGCCAGCAGCTTAGGACTAGCCTACGAGCAGTACTTC.

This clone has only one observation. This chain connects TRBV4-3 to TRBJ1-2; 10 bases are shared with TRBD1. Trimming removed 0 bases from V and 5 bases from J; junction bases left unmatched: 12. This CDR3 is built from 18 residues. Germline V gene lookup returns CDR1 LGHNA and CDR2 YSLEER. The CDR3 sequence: CASSQESQRQGAIYGYTF. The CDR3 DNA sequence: TGCGCCAGCAGCCAAGAGTCCCAGCGACAGGGGGCCATTTATGGCTACACCTTC.

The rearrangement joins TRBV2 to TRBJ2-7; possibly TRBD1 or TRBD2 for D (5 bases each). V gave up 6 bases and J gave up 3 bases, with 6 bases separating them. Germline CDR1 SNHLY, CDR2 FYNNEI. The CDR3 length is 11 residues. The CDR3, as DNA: TGTGCCAGCAGGAGGGGCTACGAGCAGTACTTC. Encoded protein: CASRRGYEQYF.

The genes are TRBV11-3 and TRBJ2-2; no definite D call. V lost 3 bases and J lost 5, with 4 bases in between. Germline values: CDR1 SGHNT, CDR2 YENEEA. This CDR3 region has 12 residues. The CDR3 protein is CASSFITGELFF. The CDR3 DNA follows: TGTGCCAGCAGCTTTATTACCGGGGAGCTGTTTTTT.

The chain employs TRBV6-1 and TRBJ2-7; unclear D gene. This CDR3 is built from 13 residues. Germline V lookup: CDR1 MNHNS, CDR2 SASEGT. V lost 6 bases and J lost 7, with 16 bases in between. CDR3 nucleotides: TGTGCCAGCAGCGTCGTCGGTAATCGGGAGCAGTACTTC. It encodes CASSVVGNREQYF.

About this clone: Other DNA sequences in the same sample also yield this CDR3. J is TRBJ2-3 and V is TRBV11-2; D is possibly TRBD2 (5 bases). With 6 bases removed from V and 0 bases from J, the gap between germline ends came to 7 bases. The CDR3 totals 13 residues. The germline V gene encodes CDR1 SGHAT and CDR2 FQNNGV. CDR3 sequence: CASRRTSTDTQYF. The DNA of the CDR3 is TGTGCCAGCAGGCGGACTAGCACAGATACGCAGTATTTT.

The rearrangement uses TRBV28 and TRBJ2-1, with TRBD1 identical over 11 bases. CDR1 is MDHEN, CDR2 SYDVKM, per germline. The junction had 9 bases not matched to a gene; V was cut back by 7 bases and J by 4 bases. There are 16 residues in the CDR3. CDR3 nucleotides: TGTGCCAGCACCTCAGTAGGACAGGGGGCTTACAATGAGCAGTTCTTC. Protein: CASTSVGQGAYNEQFF.

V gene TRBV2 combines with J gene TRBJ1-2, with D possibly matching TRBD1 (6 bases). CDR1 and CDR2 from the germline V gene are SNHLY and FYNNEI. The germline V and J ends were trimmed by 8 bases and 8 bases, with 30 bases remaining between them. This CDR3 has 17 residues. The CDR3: CASSHSGQGPRSGGYTF. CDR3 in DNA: TGTGCCAGCTCTCACAGTGGGCAGGGGCCCCGTTCCGGCGGCTACACCTTC.

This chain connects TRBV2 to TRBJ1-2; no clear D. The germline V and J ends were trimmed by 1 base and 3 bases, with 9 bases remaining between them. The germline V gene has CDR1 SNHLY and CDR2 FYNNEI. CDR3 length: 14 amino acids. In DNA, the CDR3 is TGTGCCAGCAGTGAAGGGGATAGTTACTATGGCTACACCTTC. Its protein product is CASSEGDSYYGYTF.

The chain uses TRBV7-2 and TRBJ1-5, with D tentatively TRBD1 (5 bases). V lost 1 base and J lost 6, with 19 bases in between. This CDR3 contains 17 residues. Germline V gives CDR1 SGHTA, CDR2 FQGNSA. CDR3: CASSLVSSGAVLQPQHF. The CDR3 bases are TGTGCCAGCAGCTTAGTAAGTAGTGGGGCAGTCCTTCAGCCCCAGCATTTT.

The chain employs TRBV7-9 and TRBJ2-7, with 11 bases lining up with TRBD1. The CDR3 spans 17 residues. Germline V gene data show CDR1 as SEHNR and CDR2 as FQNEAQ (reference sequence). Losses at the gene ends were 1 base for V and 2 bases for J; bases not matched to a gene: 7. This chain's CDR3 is CASSLDRWDRGTYEQYF. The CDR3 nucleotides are TGTGCCAGCAGCTTAGACCGATGGGACAGGGGGACCTACGAGCAGTACTTC.

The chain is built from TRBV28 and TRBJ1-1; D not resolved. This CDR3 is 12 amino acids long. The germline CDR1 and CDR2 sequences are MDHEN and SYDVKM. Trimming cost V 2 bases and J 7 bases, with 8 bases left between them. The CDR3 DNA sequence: TGTGCCAGCAGTTTAGAAGATCGTGAAGCTTTCTTT. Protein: CASSLEDREAFF.

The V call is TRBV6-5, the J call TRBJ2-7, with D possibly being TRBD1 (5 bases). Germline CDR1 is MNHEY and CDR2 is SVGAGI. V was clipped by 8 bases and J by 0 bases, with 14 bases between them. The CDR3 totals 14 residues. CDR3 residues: CASAPQGSSYEQYF. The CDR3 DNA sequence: TGTGCCAGCGCCCCGCAGGGAAGCTCCTACGAGCAGTACTTC.

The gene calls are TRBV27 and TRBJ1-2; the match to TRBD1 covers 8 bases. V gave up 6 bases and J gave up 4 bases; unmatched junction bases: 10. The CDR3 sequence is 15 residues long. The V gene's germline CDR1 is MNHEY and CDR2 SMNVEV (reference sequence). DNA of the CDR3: TGTGCCAGCAGACCGACAGGGGCCAGGTCCTATGGCTACACCTTC. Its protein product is CASRPTGARSYGYTF.

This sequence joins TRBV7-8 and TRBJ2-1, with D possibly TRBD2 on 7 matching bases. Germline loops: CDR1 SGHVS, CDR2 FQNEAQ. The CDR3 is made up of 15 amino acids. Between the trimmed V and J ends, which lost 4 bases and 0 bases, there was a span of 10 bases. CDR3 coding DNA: TGTGCCAGCAGCTCAGGGGAGGGCTCCTACAATGAGCAGTTCTTC. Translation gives CASSSGEGSYNEQFF.

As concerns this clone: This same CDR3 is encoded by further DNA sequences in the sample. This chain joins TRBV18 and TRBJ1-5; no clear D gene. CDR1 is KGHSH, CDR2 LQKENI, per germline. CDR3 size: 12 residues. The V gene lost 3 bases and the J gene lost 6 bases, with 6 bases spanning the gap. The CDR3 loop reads CASSPEGQPQHF. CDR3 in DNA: TGTGCCAGCTCACCCGAGGGTCAGCCCCAGCATTTT.